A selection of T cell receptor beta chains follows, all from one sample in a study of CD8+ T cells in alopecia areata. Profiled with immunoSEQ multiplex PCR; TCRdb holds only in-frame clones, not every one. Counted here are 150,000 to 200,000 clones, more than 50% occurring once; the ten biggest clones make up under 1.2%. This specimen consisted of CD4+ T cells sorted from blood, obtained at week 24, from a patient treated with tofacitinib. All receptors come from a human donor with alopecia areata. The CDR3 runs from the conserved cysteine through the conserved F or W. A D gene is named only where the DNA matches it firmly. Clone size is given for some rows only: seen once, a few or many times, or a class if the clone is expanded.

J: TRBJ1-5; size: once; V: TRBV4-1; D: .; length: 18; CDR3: CASSQAKNSDVSNQPQHF; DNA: TGCGCCAGCAGTCAAGCCAAGAACTCGGATGTTAGCAATCAGCCCCAGCATTTT
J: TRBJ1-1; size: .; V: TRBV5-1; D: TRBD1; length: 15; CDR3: CASSKGQAEQGEAFF; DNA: TGCGCCAGCAGCAAGGGACAGGCAGAACAGGGTGAAGCTTTCTTT
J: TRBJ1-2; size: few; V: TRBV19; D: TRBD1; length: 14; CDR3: CASSSRGTDYGYTF; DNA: TGTGCCAGTAGTAGTCGTGGGACAGACTATGGCTACACCTTC
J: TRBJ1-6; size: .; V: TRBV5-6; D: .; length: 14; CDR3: CASVGGYDNSPLHF; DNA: TGTGCCAGCGTTGGGGGCTACGATAATTCACCCCTCCACTTT
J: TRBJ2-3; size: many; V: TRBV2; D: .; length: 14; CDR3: CASGGRPSTDTQYF; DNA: TGTGCCAGCGGGGGGCGGCCTAGCACAGATACGCAGTATTTT
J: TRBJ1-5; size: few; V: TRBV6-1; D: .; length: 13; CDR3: CASRDSHNQPQHF; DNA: TGTGCCAGCAGGGACAGCCACAATCAGCCCCAGCATTTT
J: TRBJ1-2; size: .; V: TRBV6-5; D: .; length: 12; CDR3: CASSNEVGGYTF; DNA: TGTGCCAGCAGTAATGAGGTTGGCGGCTACACCTTC
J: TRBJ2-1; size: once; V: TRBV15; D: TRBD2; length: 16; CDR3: CATSSTIPSGSNEQFF; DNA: TGTGCCACCAGCAGTACAATTCCTAGCGGCTCCAATGAGCAGTTCTTC
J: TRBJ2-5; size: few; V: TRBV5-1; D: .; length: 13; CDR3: CASSLGSQETQYF; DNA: TGCGCCAGCAGCTTAGGGTCGCAAGAGACCCAGTACTTC
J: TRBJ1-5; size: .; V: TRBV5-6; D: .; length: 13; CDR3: CASSYSANQPQHF; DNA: TGTGCCAGCAGCTACAGCGCAAATCAGCCCCAGCATTTT
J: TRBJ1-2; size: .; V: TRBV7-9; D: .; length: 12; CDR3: CATATPNYGYTF; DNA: TGTGCCACCGCGACCCCTAACTATGGCTACACCTTC
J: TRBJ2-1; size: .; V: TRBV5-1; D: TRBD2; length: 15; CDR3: CASSFQRGGQDEQFF; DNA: TGCGCCAGCAGCTTTCAGCGGGGGGGCCAGGATGAGCAGTTCTTC
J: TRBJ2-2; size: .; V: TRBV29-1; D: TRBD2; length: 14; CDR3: CSVPGLAGSGELFF; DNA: TGCAGCGTCCCGGGACTAGCGGGGTCCGGGGAGCTGTTTTTT
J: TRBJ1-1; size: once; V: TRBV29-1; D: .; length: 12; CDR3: CSVEDQVLEAFF; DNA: TGCAGCGTTGAAGATCAGGTATTAGAAGCTTTCTTT
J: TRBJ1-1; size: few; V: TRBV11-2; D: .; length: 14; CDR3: CASNIPVLGTEAFF; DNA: TGTGCCAGCAACATTCCAGTCTTAGGAACTGAAGCTTTCTTT
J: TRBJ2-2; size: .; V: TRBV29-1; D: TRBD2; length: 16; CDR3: CSVKTSGGASTGELFF; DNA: TGCAGCGTAAAAACTAGCGGGGGGGCGAGCACCGGGGAGCTGTTTTTT
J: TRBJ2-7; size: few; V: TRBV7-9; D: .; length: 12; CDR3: CASTQGGYEQYF; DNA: TGTGCCAGCACCCAAGGAGGGTACGAGCAGTACTTC